This TCR beta chain comes out of a study of blood T cell repertoires in COVID-19. As for the study in general: Spain, Italy and the United States supplied samples that represented acute and convalescent COVID-19. Sources were T cells, B-cell-depleted T cells, or PBMCs; the material itself was cDNA or gDNA.

Trimming stripped 2 bases from V and 10 bases from J, with 16 bases between. CDR3 length equals 14 residues. The germline CDR1 and CDR2 sequences are SGDLS and YYNGEE. As processed by the authors: Amplification from reference gene primers served as the basis for estimated nucleated cell counts. Clones were read by immunoSEQ multiplex PCR, and TCRdb kept only the in-frame ones, dropping some. That table is the source of V, J and clone size, and D and trimming were worked out from the DNA. The table records tens of thousands of clones, approximately 83% of them present only once. The chain has TRBV9 and TRBJ2-1; D is perhaps TRBD2 (5 bases). Sequencing was performed on peripheral blood. The TCR was taken from a human donor in a cohort sampled during active COVID-19. The CDR3 is CASSVRQISVEQFF. CDR3 DNA sequence: TGTGCCAGCAGCGTCCGCCAAATTAGCGTCGAGCAGTTCTTC. The complete variable domain, with remaining parts taken from reference TRBV9 and TRBJ2-1, reads DSGVTQTPKHLITATGQRVTLRCSPRSGDLSVYWYQQSLDQGLQFLIQYYNGEERAKGNILERFSAQQFPDLHSELNLSSLELGDSALYFCASSVRQISVEQFFGPGTRLTVL.